This T cell receptor (beta chain) comes out of a study of blood T cell repertoires in COVID-19. CDR3 size: 14 residues. The V end was cut by 3 bases, the J end by 8 bases, with 14 bases between. From germline, CDR1 is LNHDA and CDR2 SQIVND (reference sequence). In the original processing: Estimated nucleated cell counts came from reference gene primer amplification. Profiling relied on immunoSEQ multiplex PCR, and the TCRdb table lists in-frame clones only, not all of them. V, J and clone size derive from that table, while D and trimming were established from the DNA sequence. The table records approximately 120,000 clones, roughly 85% of them present only once.

Sequencing was performed on peripheral blood. The J gene is TRBJ2-4, the V gene TRBV19, with D possibly TRBD2 on 6 matching bases. The TCR comes from an elderly woman with acute or convalescent COVID-19. The CDR3 DNA reads as TGTGCCAGTAGTATCTCCGGGGGTCTTGACATTCAGTACTTC. It translates to CASSISGGLDIQYF. The full variable domain, its missing parts supplied by reference TRBV19 and TRBJ2-4, is DGGITQSPKYLFRKEGQNVTLSCEQNLNHDAMYWYRQDPGQGLRLIYYSQIVNDFQKGDIAEGYSVSREKKESFPLTVTSAQKNPTAFYLCASSISGGLDIQYFGAGTRLSVL.